Here is one TCR beta chain with its context. Its target is not known. This sample is part of a study of cytomegalovirus exposure and HLA in healthy donors. Study as a whole: The 100 to 150 validation repertoires used the same platform as the roughly 670 first-cohort repertoires, a later analysis reported.

TCRdb keeps only in-frame clones here, not all; method: immunoSEQ multiplex PCR. The sample carries some 120,000 clones, over 85% recorded once. Study-level findings and limits: The authors listed 164 TCR beta chains as cytomegalovirus-associated.

Germline V gene lookup returns CDR1 SEHNR and CDR2 FQNEAQ (reference sequence). This CDR3 spans 13 amino acids. Trimming stripped 8 bases from V and 7 bases from J, with 14 bases between. From the roughly 120-subject validation cohort, which was separate from the roughly 690-subject first cohort, the donors were drawn. Specimen: PBMCs. This sequence originates from a woman between 18 and 30 years old in good health and CMV-seronegative. The chain recombines TRBV7-9 with TRBJ1-4; TRBD1 might be the D (6 bases). CDR3 in DNA: TGTGCCAGCTCCAGGGGCGCCGTTGAAAAACTGTTTTTT. Residues: CASSRGAVEKLFF.